This TCR beta chain derives from a study of shared clonotypes between healthy human individuals. As concerns this clone: Its antigen remains unknown.

Recent vaccinations or acute infections were absent in the healthy HIV-negative adult donors. Notes on the study in general: Estimated richness values were generally larger in naive subsets than in memory subsets. It was observed that 4% to 6% of naive CD4 clonotypes were shared across several donors.

Sequencing used immunoSEQ multiplex PCR; TCRdb keeps in-frame clones, though not all of them. The sample contains roughly 2 million clones, 90% to 97% of which appear only once. The clonotype originates from a man between 18 and 29 years old in good health. What was sequenced was naive CD4+ T cells sorted from blood. Specified subset: CD45RA+ positively selected.

CDR3 residues: CASSLTAKGQGFGEQYF. The DNA of the CDR3 is TGTGCCAGCAGTTTAACGGCAAAAGGGCAGGGGTTCGGCGAGCAGTACTTC. V usage is TRBV28 and J usage is TRBJ2-7; a possible D gene is TRBD1 (6 bases). Trimming stripped 2 bases from V and 6 bases from J, with 23 bases between. This CDR3 has 17 amino acids. Germline V lookup: CDR1 MDHEN, CDR2 SYDVKM.